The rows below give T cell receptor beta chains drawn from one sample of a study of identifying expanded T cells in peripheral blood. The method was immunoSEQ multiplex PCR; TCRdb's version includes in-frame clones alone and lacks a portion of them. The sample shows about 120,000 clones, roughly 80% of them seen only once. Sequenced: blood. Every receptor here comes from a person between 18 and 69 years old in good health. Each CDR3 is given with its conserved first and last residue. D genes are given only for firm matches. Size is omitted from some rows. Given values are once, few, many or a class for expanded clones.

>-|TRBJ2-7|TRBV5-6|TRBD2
CASSLGGLAFYEQYF
TGTGCCAGCAGCTTGGGGGGACTAGCGTTCTACGAGCAGTACTTC
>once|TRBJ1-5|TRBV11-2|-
CASSLDRGQPQHF
TGTGCCAGCAGCTTAGATCGGGGCCAGCCCCAGCATTTT
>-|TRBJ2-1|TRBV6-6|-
CASSLVGRTYNEQFF
TGTGCCAGCAGCCTCGTCGGACGGACTTACAATGAGCAGTTCTTC
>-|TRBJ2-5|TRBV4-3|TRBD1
CASSRIGTGEETQYF
TGCGCCAGCAGCCGAATCGGGACAGGAGAAGAGACCCAGTACTTC
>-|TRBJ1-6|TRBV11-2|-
CASSLEGVGSYNSPLHF
TGTGCCAGCAGCTTAGAGGGGGTCGGTTCCTATAATTCACCCCTCCACTTT
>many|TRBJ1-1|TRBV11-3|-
CASSLDQGGSARNTEAFF
TGTGCCAGCAGCTTAGATCAAGGCGGAAGCGCAAGGAACACTGAAGCTTTCTTT
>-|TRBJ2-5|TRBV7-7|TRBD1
CASSPGGWGETQYF
TGTGCCAGCAGCCCAGGGGGCTGGGGGGAGACCCAGTACTTC
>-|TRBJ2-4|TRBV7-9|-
CASSLYRDGNIQYF
TGTGCCAGCAGCCTTTACAGGGACGGGAACATTCAGTACTTC
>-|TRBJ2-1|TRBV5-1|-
CASSGGVSYNEQFF
TGCGCCAGCAGCGGAGGGGTGTCGTACAATGAGCAGTTCTTC
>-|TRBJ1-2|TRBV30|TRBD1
CAWGTKGAAGYTF
TGTGCCTGGGGCACCAAGGGGGCCGCTGGCTACACCTTC
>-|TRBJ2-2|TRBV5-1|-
CASSLGSNTGELFF
TGCGCCAGCAGCCTGGGGTCGAACACCGGGGAGCTGTTTTTT
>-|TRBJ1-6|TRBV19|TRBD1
CASTMDRGVDNSPLHF
TGTGCCAGTACTATGGACAGGGGGGTAGATAATTCACCCCTCCACTTT
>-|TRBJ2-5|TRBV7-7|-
CASSSRGQETQYF
TGTGCCAGCAGCTCCAGGGGACAAGAGACCCAGTACTTC
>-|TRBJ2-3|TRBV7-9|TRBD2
CASSFGLAGLLDTQYF
TGTGCCAGCAGCTTCGGACTAGCGGGGTTGCTAGATACGCAGTATTTT
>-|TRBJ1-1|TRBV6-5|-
CATRAQRFTEAFF
TGTGCCACCAGGGCTCAACGCTTTACTGAAGCTTTCTTT
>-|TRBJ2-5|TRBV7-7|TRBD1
CASSPGQGVDQETQYF
TGTGCCAGCAGCCCGGGACAGGGGGTCGACCAAGAGACCCAGTACTTC
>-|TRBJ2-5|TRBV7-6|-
CASSLARQETQYF
TGTGCCAGCAGCTTAGCGCGCCAAGAGACCCAGTACTTC
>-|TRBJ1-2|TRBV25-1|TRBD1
CASSVTGTGGVRYTF
TGTGCCAGCAGTGTAACCGGGACAGGGGGTGTCCGGTACACCTTC
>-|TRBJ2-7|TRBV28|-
CASSLGPLIYEQYF
TGTGCCAGCAGTTTAGGCCCGCTCATCTACGAGCAGTACTTC
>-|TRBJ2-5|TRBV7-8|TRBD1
CASSLVRETDRQETQYF
TGTGCCAGCAGCTTAGTGAGGGAAACGGACAGGCAAGAGACCCAGTACTTC
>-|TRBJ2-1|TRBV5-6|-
CASSRNYGVRGNEQFF
TGTGCCAGCAGCCGAAACTACGGGGTTCGGGGCAATGAGCAGTTCTTC
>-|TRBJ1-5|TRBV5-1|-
CASSLKDFNQPQHF
TGCGCCAGCAGCTTGAAGGATTTCAATCAGCCCCAGCATTTT
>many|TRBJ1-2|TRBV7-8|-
CASSLDLYGGGYTF
TGTGCCAGCAGCTTAGACCTTTACGGCGGTGGCTACACCTTC
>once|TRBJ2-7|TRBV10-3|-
CAIIAGFSSYEQYF
TGTGCCATCATCGCAGGTTTTAGCTCCTACGAGCAGTACTTC
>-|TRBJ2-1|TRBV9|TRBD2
CASSVDSGGHNEQFF
TGTGCCAGCAGCGTAGACAGCGGGGGTCACAATGAGCAGTTCTTC
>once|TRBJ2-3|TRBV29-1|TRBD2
CSSQGWGGRTDTQYF
TGCAGCTCTCAAGGGTGGGGGGGAAGGACAGATACGCAGTATTTT
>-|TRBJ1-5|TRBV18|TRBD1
CASSPPTGQQPQHF
TGTGCCAGCTCACCACCGACAGGGCAACAGCCCCAGCATTTT
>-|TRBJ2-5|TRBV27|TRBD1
CASSGTEGVGAQYF
TGTGCCAGCAGCGGGACAGAGGGGGTTGGGGCCCAGTACTTC
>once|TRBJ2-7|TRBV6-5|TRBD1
CASSYTPGQGTEQYF
TGTGCCAGCAGTTACACCCCGGGACAGGGGACCGAGCAGTACTTC
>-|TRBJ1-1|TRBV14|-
CASSQTGNTEAFF
TGTGCCAGCAGCCAGACAGGGAACACTGAAGCTTTCTTT
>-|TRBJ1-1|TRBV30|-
CAWSVERSSTEAFF
TGTGCCTGGAGTGTTGAGAGGAGTAGCACTGAAGCTTTCTTT
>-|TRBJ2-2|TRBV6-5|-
CASSYRAGNTGELFF
TGTGCCAGCAGTTACAGGGCCGGGAACACCGGGGAGCTGTTTTTT
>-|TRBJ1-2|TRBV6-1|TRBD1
CASSEHDRGHYGYTF
TGTGCCAGCAGTGAACACGACAGGGGGCACTATGGCTACACCTTC
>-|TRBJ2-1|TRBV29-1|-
CSVEEVQYNEQFF
TGCAGCGTTGAGGAGGTGCAATACAATGAGCAGTTCTTC
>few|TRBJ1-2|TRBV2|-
CAKTTGSGLRGYTF
TGTGCCAAGACCACGGGCTCGGGTCTTCGTGGCTACACCTTC
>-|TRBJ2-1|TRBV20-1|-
CSASSNLQQFF
TGCAGTGCAAGTTCCAATCTTCAGCAGTTCTTC
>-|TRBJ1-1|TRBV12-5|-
CASGLGWNTEAFF
TGTGCTAGTGGTTTGGGGTGGAACACTGAAGCTTTCTTT
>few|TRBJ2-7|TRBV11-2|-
CASQNPYRGRAKQYF
TGTGCCAGCCAAAACCCTTATCGAGGCAGGGCGAAGCAGTACTTC
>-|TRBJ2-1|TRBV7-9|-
CASSLAVYNEQFF
TGTGCCAGCAGCTTAGCCGTATACAATGAGCAGTTCTTC
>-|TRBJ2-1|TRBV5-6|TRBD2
CASSLVGSGGANEQFF
TGTGCCAGCAGCTTGGTGGGTAGCGGGGGGGCCAATGAGCAGTTCTTC
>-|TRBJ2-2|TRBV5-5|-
CASSLVGVNTGELFF
TGTGCCAGCAGCTTGGTTGGGGTGAACACCGGGGAGCTGTTTTTT
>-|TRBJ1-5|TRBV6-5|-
CASRYRANQPQHF
TGTGCCAGCAGATACAGGGCGAATCAGCCCCAGCATTTT
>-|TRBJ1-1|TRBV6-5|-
CASSTGTEAFF
TGTGCCAGCAGCACTGGGACTGAAGCTTTCTTT
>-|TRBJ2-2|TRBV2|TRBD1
CASRRQGNTGELFF
TGTGCCAGCAGAAGACAGGGGAACACCGGGGAGCTGTTTTTT
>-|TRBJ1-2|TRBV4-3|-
CASSQEARNYGYTF
TGCGCCAGCAGCCAAGAGGCCAGAAACTATGGCTACACCTTC
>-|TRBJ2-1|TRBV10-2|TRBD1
CASSRWTGYGNEQFF
TGCGCCAGCTCCCGGTGGACAGGTTACGGCAATGAGCAGTTCTTC
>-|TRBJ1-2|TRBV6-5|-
CASGGSNYGYTF
TGTGCCAGCGGAGGCAGTAACTATGGCTACACCTTC
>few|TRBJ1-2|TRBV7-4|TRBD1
CASSFQDREIRLLCHGYTF
TGTGCCAGCAGCTTCCAGGACAGGGAAATCCGCTTGTTGTGTCATGGCTACACCTTC